The TCR beta chain described here comes from a study of OX40 agonist ivuxolimab in advanced cancers. Clones were read by immunoSEQ multiplex PCR, and TCRdb kept only the in-frame ones, dropping some. This table has about 9,200 clones, around 78% appearing once. The CDR3 has 15 residues. V was pared by 1 base and J by 3 bases, with 12 bases between. Germline CDR1 and CDR2: MDHEN and SYDVKM. The sequence was obtained from an adult with an advanced solid tumor such as melanoma, head and neck, liver or kidney cancer. The material sequenced was CD4+ or CD8+ T cells sorted from blood, taken in a trial of the OX40 agonist ivuxolimab. This chain links TRBV28 with TRBJ2-5; maybe TRBD2 (5 bases). This chain's CDR3 is CASSLFSDGEETQYF. The CDR3 nucleotides read TGTGCCAGCAGTTTATTCTCAGACGGGGAAGAGACCCAGTACTTC.